This TCR beta chain was captured in a study of blood T cell repertoires in COVID-19. Turning to the study itself: PBMCs, B-cell-depleted T cells, or T cells provided the cDNA or gDNA that made up the material.

Germline-derived CDR1 and CDR2 are SGHVS and FNYEAQ. The CDR3 is 15 residues long. V was shortened by 5 bases and J by 0 bases, with 14 bases between the two germline ends. Cohort 3 donors counted as recovered after two negative PCRs, clearance, or resolved symptoms. As processed by the authors: Nucleated cell number was recorded as an estimate derived from reference gene primer amplification. Here immunoSEQ multiplex PCR was the method, and the copy in TCRdb shows in-frame clones only, minus some. The DNA was the basis for D and trimming; V, J and clone size are from that table. The sample holds a few hundred thousand clones, 80% to 90% seen once.

The clonotype was recovered from a woman aged 25 to 39 who had recovered from COVID-19. The chain has TRBV7-6 and TRBJ2-7, with D perhaps assigned TRBD1 or TRBD2 (5 bases each). Material: PBMCs or T cells enriched from blood (not recorded which). The CDR3 here is CASSIGHLASYEQYF. The CDR3 nucleotides are TGTGCCAGCAGCATAGGACATCTAGCCTCCTACGAGCAGTACTTC.